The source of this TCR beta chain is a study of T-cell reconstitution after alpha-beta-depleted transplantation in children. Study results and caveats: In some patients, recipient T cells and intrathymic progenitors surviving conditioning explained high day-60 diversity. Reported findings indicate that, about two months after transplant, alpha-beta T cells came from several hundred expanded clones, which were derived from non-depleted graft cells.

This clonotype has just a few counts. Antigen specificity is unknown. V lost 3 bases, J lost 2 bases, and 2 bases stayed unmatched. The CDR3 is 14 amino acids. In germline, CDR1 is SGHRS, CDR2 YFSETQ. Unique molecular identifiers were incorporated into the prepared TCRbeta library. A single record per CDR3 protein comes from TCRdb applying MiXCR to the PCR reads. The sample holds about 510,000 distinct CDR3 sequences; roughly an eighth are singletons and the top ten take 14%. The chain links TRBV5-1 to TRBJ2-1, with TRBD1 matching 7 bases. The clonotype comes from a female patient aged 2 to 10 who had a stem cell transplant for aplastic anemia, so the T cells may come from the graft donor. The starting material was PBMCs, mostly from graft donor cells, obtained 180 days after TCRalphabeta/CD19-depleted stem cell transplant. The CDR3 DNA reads TGCGCCAGCAGCTCTGACAGGGCCTACAATGAGCAGTTCTTC. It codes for CASSSDRAYNEQFF.